These 26 T cell receptor beta chains share one sample of origin, sequenced in a study of somatic mutations in cytotoxic T cells in rheumatoid arthritis. Data came from immunoSEQ multiplex PCR; TCRdb stores just in-frame clones and leaves some out. Found here are 14,000 or so clones, around 80% of them singletons; the top ten hold 29%. Sequenced material: CD8+ T cells sorted from blood. The receptors shown here come from an adult with rheumatoid arthritis.

The chain couples TRBV27 to TRBJ2-4, with D uncertain. With 3 bases removed from V and 1 base from J, the gap between germline ends came to 7 bases. CDR1 is MNHEY and CDR2 is SMNVEV in the germline V gene (reference sequence). The CDR3 runs to 14 residues. CDR3: CASSLVGAKNIQYF. CDR3 DNA: TGTGCCAGCAGTTTGGTGGGGGCCAAAAACATTCAGTACTTC.

This clone was recorded only once. This chain connects TRBV7-8 to TRBJ2-6; D unresolved. Germline V gene sequence: CDR1 SGHVS, CDR2 FQNEAQ. The CDR3 is 18 residues long. V lost 5 bases to trimming and J lost 2 bases, with 19 bases between them. The CDR3 here is CASSVPRADRPGANVLTF. In DNA, the CDR3 is TGTGCCAGCAGCGTACCCCGGGCCGATCGGCCTGGGGCCAACGTCCTGACTTTC.

CDR3 region: CASSFGEGGGRETQYF. The CDR3 nucleotides read TGTGCCAGCAGCTTCGGAGAGGGCGGGGGGCGAGAGACCCAGTACTTC. V is TRBV7-9 and J is TRBJ2-5; 8 bases match TRBD2. The V gene's germline CDR1 is SEHNR and CDR2 FQNEAQ (reference sequence). The V segment lost 3 bases and the J segment 4 bases; nucleotides outside the gene matches: 10. This CDR3 is built from 16 residues.

This clone appeared a single time. The chain is built from TRBV6-5 and TRBJ2-1, with TRBD1 as a possible D gene (6 bases). The V gene's germline CDR1 is MNHEY and CDR2 SVGAGI. V lost 4 bases and J 0 bases, leaving 10 bases between the germline ends. The CDR3 has 15 amino acids. The CDR3 region is CASSSGQRSYNEQFF. The DNA for the CDR3 is TGTGCCAGCAGTTCTGGACAGCGCTCCTACAATGAGCAGTTCTTC.

The chain links TRBV20-1 to TRBJ2-1; unclear D gene. V lost 5 bases and J 2 bases, leaving 4 bases between the germline ends. This CDR3 has 11 residues. Looked up from germline, CDR1 is DFQATT and CDR2 is SNEGSKA (reference sequence). As DNA, the CDR3 is TGCAGTGCTCTAGCCTACAATGAGCAGTTCTTC. Translated: CSALAYNEQFF.

This chain connects TRBV28 to TRBJ2-3, with D perhaps matching TRBD2 (6 bases). Trimming took off 3 bases at V and 0 bases at J, with 13 bases between the two ends. CDR3 size: 16 residues. The germline CDR1 and CDR2 sequences are MDHEN and SYDVKM. The CDR3 sequence is CASSLYRGESTDTQYF. Here the CDR3 DNA reads TGTGCCAGCAGTTTGTATCGCGGGGAAAGCACAGATACGCAGTATTTT.

The chain combines TRBV6-1 with TRBJ1-1; D not certain. V was trimmed by 7 bases and J by 0 bases, leaving 9 bases between them. Germline CDR1 and CDR2: MNHNS and SASEGT. The CDR3 consists of 13 residues. The CDR3 sequence is CASKEWVNTEAFF. Written as DNA, the CDR3 is TGTGCCAGCAAGGAGTGGGTGAACACTGAAGCTTTCTTT.

The chain has TRBV13 and TRBJ2-1; TRBD1 matches 9 bases. The CDR3 spans 15 residues. The germline gives CDR1 PRHDT, CDR2 FYEKMQ (reference sequence). Trimming removed 5 bases from V and 6 bases from J; junction bases left unmatched: 8. Here the CDR3 reads CASSPGTGFANEQFF. The CDR3 bases are TGTGCCAGCAGCCCAGGGACAGGGTTTGCCAATGAGCAGTTCTTC.

CDR3 DNA sequence: TGTGCCAGCAGCTGGGGGACAGCCTATGAAGCTTTCTTT. Translating gives CASSWGTAYEAFF. This chain uses TRBV5-8 with TRBJ1-1; 7 nucleotides align to TRBD1. The CDR3 has 13 residues. Germline V CDR1 and CDR2: SGHTS, YDEGEE. Trimming at V came to 3 bases and at J to 7 bases, leaving 6 bases not matched to a gene.

The CDR3 DNA reads TGTGCCAGCACCCAAGGACAGGGGCAAGAGACCCAGTACTTC. Translation gives CASTQGQGQETQYF. The rearrangement uses TRBV25-1 and TRBJ2-5; 9 positions agree with TRBD1. The ends lost 7 bases at V and 2 bases at J; junction bases unmatched: 5. Germline CDR1 is MGHDK and CDR2 is SYGVNS. The CDR3 contains 14 residues.

This clone was recorded only once. At one of its ends the junction is not consistent with the germline gene, which may arise from a read error. This rearrangement joins TRBV7-6 to TRBJ2-2; 9 positions match TRBD2. The CDR3 is 15 residues long. Germline lookup yields CDR1 SGHVS and CDR2 FNYEAQ. The chain's CDR3 is CAGRLEAAGGGELFF. CDR3 coding DNA: TGTGCCGGCAGACTCGAGGCAGCGGGGGGCGGGGAGCTGTTTTTT.

The genes are TRBV2 and TRBJ1-2; a possible D gene is TRBD1 (6 bases). This CDR3 comprises 13 residues. Trimming took 6 bases from V and 4 from J, leaving 12 bases between them. Germline V gene lookup returns CDR1 SNHLY and CDR2 FYNNEI. The CDR3 DNA sequence: TGTGCCAGCAGGGGAACAGGGTTCTATGGCTACACCTTC. Protein product: CASRGTGFYGYTF.

This chain uses TRBV6-5 with TRBJ1-2; D is uncertain. The germline gives CDR1 MNHEY, CDR2 SVGAGI. V was clipped by 2 bases and J by 5 bases, with 9 bases between them. This CDR3 spans 13 amino acids. CDR3 in amino acids: CASSYAQTYGYTF. CDR3 coding DNA: TGTGCCAGCAGTTACGCCCAGACATATGGCTACACCTTC.

The chain carries TRBV5-8 and TRBJ1-2, with D hard to call. Trimming removed 6 bases at V and 5 bases at J, with 20 bases between. The CDR3 runs 15 residues. The germline CDR1 and CDR2 sequences are SGHTS and YDEGEE. CDR3 coding DNA: TGTGCCAGCATCCCCCCCACACTAATAGGATATGGCTACACCTTC. It specifies CASIPPTLIGYGYTF.

This clone was detected only a few times. J is TRBJ2-1 and V is TRBV6-1; maybe TRBD2 (6 bases). The CDR3 is 16 residues long. Germline V gives CDR1 MNHNS, CDR2 SASEGT. V lost 4 bases and J lost 4, with 17 bases in between. This CDR3 reads CASSALRSGGYNEQFF. CDR3 nucleotide sequence: TGTGCCAGCAGTGCCCTCAGGAGCGGAGGGTACAATGAGCAGTTCTTC.

This clone was detected a few times. This chain links TRBV7-2 with TRBJ1-1; TRBD1 aligns across 10 bases. CDR3 size: 14 residues. Germline CDR1 SGHTA, CDR2 FQGNSA. Trimming took 5 bases from V and 1 from J; bases not matched to a gene: 1. Written as DNA, the CDR3 is TGTGCCAGCAGCCGGACAGGGGGGAACACTGAAGCTTTCTTT. It translates to CASSRTGGNTEAFF.

This clone came up once. The rearrangement links TRBV7-9 to TRBJ1-1; D may be TRBD1 (5 bases). There are 14 residues in the CDR3. CDR1 and CDR2 (germline): SEHNR, FQNEAQ (reference sequence). The ends were cut back, 5 bases at V and 6 bases at J, with 16 bases in the middle. CDR3 region: CASSTTTVYPEAFF. The CDR3 DNA follows: TGTGCCAGCAGCACCACGACAGTGTACCCTGAAGCTTTCTTT.

J is TRBJ2-5 and V is TRBV14, with 8 bases identical to TRBD2. Trimming at V came to 2 bases and at J to 4 bases, leaving 6 bases not matched to a gene. This CDR3 is built from 15 residues. Looked up from germline, CDR1 is SGHDN and CDR2 is FVKESK. The DNA for the CDR3 is TGTGCCAGCAGCCAATTTTACGGGAGGGGAGAGACCCAGTACTTC. Its protein product is CASSQFYGRGETQYF. Variable domain in full (rest from reference TRBV14 and TRBJ2-5): EAGVTQFPSHSVIEKGQTVTLRCDPISGHDNLYWYRRVMGKEIKFLLHFVKESKQDESGMPNNRFLAERTGGTYSTLKVQPAELEDSGVYFCASSQFYGRGETQYFGPGTRLLVL.

The chain uses TRBV29-1 and TRBJ2-1; 9 bases map to TRBD1. The V and J ends lost 4 bases and 6 bases, in that order; junction bases with no gene match: 7. Germline-derived CDR1 and CDR2 are SQVTM and ANQGSEA. The CDR3 has 14 amino acids. DNA of the CDR3: TGCAGCGTTGGCCAGACAGGGGGAGTCAATGAGCAGTTCTTC. This encodes CSVGQTGGVNEQFF.

This chain joins TRBV5-4 and TRBJ1-1; 10 nucleotides line up with TRBD1. The CDR3 sequence is 15 residues long. CDR1 is SGHNT, CDR2 YYREEE, per germline (reference sequence). Trimming cost V 0 bases and J 4 bases; bases outside gene matches: 3. The CDR3 is CASSLAWTGGTEAFF. The CDR3 DNA reads as TGTGCCAGCAGCTTGGCCTGGACAGGGGGCACTGAAGCTTTCTTT.

V gene TRBV4-2 combines with J gene TRBJ2-4; possible D gene TRBD2, 5 bases. CDR1 and CDR2 from the germline V gene are LGHNA and YNFKEQ. The CDR3 runs to 15 residues. Trimming removed 0 bases at V and 5 bases at J, with 11 bases between. This CDR3 reads CASSQDFGLENIQYF. The CDR3 DNA follows: TGTGCCAGCAGCCAAGACTTCGGACTGGAAAACATTCAGTACTTC.

The J gene is TRBJ2-1, the V gene TRBV19; weak D call: TRBD1 (5 bases). The CDR3 length is 16 residues. Trimming took off 3 bases at V and 7 bases at J, with 19 bases between the two ends. The V gene's germline CDR1 is LNHDA and CDR2 SQIVND (reference sequence). The CDR3 sequence is CASSISPGSSPNEQFF. The CDR3 nucleotides read TGTGCCAGTAGTATTAGTCCAGGGTCCTCCCCAAATGAGCAGTTCTTC.

The table lists this clone with a count of one. The rearrangement links TRBV9 to TRBJ2-2, with D possibly matching TRBD2 (5 bases). The germline gives CDR1 SGDLS, CDR2 YYNGEE. This CDR3 is built from 15 residues. Trimming removed 4 bases at V and 6 bases at J, with 16 bases between. CDR3 nucleotides: TGTGCCAGCAGCACCAACGGGGAAAACGCCGGGGAGCTGTTTTTT. Its translation is CASSTNGENAGELFF.

The rearrangement joins TRBV11-1 to TRBJ2-2; the match to TRBD2 covers 13 bases. The CDR3 sequence is 18 residues long. Germline loops: CDR1 SGHAT, CDR2 FQDESV (reference sequence). V shed 1 base and J 5 bases; nucleotides not matched to a gene: 7. CDR3 sequence: CASSLGGLAGAGTGELFF. The CDR3 DNA is TGTGCCAGCAGCTTAGGTGGACTAGCGGGAGCAGGGACCGGGGAGCTGTTTTTT.

The chain couples TRBV30 to TRBJ1-2, with 7 bases lining up with TRBD1. The CDR3 totals 13 residues. The junction had 8 bases not matched to a gene; V was cut back by 4 bases and J by 6 bases. The germline CDR1 and CDR2 sequences are GTSNPN and SVGIG (reference sequence). CDR3: CAWKQGSSDGYTF. The CDR3 DNA reads TGTGCCTGGAAACAGGGGTCTTCGGATGGCTACACCTTC.

V and J are TRBV18 and TRBJ2-1; D call uncertain. The CDR3 contains 12 residues. V lost 1 base, J lost 5 bases, and 3 bases lay in between. Germline V CDR1 and CDR2: KGHSH, LQKENI. The CDR3 DNA reads as TGTGCCAGCTCACCACGGGACAATGAGCAGTTCTTC. It is translated as CASSPRDNEQFF.